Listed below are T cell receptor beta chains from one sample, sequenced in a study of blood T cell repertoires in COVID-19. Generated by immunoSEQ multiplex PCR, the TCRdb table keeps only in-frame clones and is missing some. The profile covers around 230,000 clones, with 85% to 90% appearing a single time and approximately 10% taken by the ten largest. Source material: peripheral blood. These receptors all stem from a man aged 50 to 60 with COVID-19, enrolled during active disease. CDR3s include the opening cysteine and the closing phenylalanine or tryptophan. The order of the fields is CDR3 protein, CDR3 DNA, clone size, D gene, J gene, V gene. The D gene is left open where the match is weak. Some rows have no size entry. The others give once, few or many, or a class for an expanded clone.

cdr3_aa: CASSLQRGDTDTQYF
cdr3_nt: TGTGCCAGCAGTTTACAGCGGGGGGACACAGATACGCAGTATTTT
clone_size: -
d_call: TRBD2
j_call: TRBJ2-3
v_call: TRBV28

cdr3_aa: CASSVDRAGELFF
cdr3_nt: TGTGCCAGCAGCGTCGACAGGGCCGGGGAGCTGTTTTTT
clone_size: -
d_call: TRBD1
j_call: TRBJ2-2
v_call: TRBV9

cdr3_aa: CASSPEREEQFF
cdr3_nt: TGTGCCAGCTCACCAGAACGAGAGGAGCAGTTCTTC
clone_size: -
d_call: -
j_call: TRBJ2-1
v_call: TRBV18

cdr3_aa: CASLDRGQGQPQHF
cdr3_nt: TGTGCCAGTTTGGACAGGGGGCAAGGTCAGCCCCAGCATTTT
clone_size: -
d_call: TRBD1
j_call: TRBJ1-5
v_call: TRBV19

cdr3_aa: CASSLVTPLGVQFF
cdr3_nt: TGTGCCAGCAGCTTAGTGACGCCTTTGGGCGTGCAGTTCTTC
clone_size: few
d_call: -
j_call: TRBJ2-1
v_call: TRBV7-9

cdr3_aa: CASSLERNTEAFF
cdr3_nt: TGTGCCAGCAGCTTGGAGAGGAACACTGAAGCTTTCTTT
clone_size: -
d_call: -
j_call: TRBJ1-1
v_call: TRBV5-5

cdr3_aa: CASRTQTGKSYEQYF
cdr3_nt: TGCGCCAGCAGAACACAAACAGGGAAGTCCTACGAGCAGTACTTC
clone_size: once
d_call: -
j_call: TRBJ2-7
v_call: TRBV23-1

cdr3_aa: CASSRGEDGTEAFF
cdr3_nt: TGTGCCAGCAGCCGGGGGGAGGACGGCACTGAAGCTTTCTTT
clone_size: -
d_call: -
j_call: TRBJ1-1
v_call: TRBV5-4

cdr3_aa: CASSQDPPRTTSSALSADTQYF
cdr3_nt: TGTGCCAGCAGCCAAGATCCGCCCCGGACGACTAGCAGTGCTCTTAGCGCAGATACGCAGTATTTT
clone_size: once
d_call: TRBD2
j_call: TRBJ2-3
v_call: TRBV4-2

cdr3_aa: CASRPGTDNEQFF
cdr3_nt: TGTGCCAGCAGACCCGGGACAGACAATGAGCAGTTCTTC
clone_size: -
d_call: TRBD1
j_call: TRBJ2-1
v_call: TRBV27

cdr3_aa: CASSPVQGTNTGELFF
cdr3_nt: TGTGCCAGCTCACCGGTTCAGGGCACGAACACCGGGGAGCTGTTTTTT
clone_size: -
d_call: -
j_call: TRBJ2-2
v_call: TRBV18

cdr3_aa: CASSRGGGQGSVEAFF
cdr3_nt: TGTGCCAGTAGTAGGGGCGGGGGACAGGGATCGGTAGAAGCTTTCTTT
clone_size: -
d_call: TRBD1
j_call: TRBJ1-1
v_call: TRBV19

cdr3_aa: CASSLEARGNEQYF
cdr3_nt: TGTGCCAGCAGCTTGGAGGCCAGGGGGAACGAGCAGTACTTC
clone_size: -
d_call: TRBD1
j_call: TRBJ2-7
v_call: TRBV5-6

cdr3_aa: CASSLEPAGEQFF
cdr3_nt: TGTGCTAGCAGCTTAGAGCCCGCAGGTGAGCAGTTCTTC
clone_size: -
d_call: -
j_call: TRBJ2-1
v_call: TRBV7-7

cdr3_aa: CAWSRGMTEAFF
cdr3_nt: TGTGCCTGGTCCCGGGGGATGACTGAAGCTTTCTTT
clone_size: -
d_call: -
j_call: TRBJ1-1
v_call: TRBV30

cdr3_aa: CASSFWTGGGTDTQYF
cdr3_nt: TGTGCCAGCAGTTTTTGGACGGGAGGAGGCACAGATACGCAGTATTTT
clone_size: -
d_call: TRBD2
j_call: TRBJ2-3
v_call: TRBV27

cdr3_aa: CASSTARVPRDSEQYF
cdr3_nt: TGTGCCAGCTCAACAGCCAGGGTACCTCGGGACTCCGAGCAGTACTTC
clone_size: -
d_call: -
j_call: TRBJ2-7
v_call: TRBV18

cdr3_aa: CASSPGGQGISRTEAFF
cdr3_nt: TGTGCCAGCAGTCCGGGGGGACAGGGAATCTCTCGGACTGAAGCTTTCTTT
clone_size: -
d_call: TRBD1
j_call: TRBJ1-1
v_call: TRBV5-4

cdr3_aa: CASSQEIKSGPLHF
cdr3_nt: TGTGCCAGCAGCCAAGAAATTAAGAGCGGACCCCTCCACTTT
clone_size: -
d_call: -
j_call: TRBJ1-6
v_call: TRBV4-2

cdr3_aa: CSASRSNTGELFF
cdr3_nt: TGCAGCGCGTCCAGGTCGAACACCGGGGAGCTGTTTTTT
clone_size: -
d_call: -
j_call: TRBJ2-2
v_call: TRBV29-1

cdr3_aa: CAWGGGNTIYF
cdr3_nt: TGTGCCTGGGGCGGCGGAAACACCATATATTTT
clone_size: -
d_call: -
j_call: TRBJ1-3
v_call: TRBV30

cdr3_aa: CASPGLAGAGTDTQYF
cdr3_nt: TGTGCCAGCCCGGGACTAGCGGGGGCAGGCACAGATACGCAGTATTTT
clone_size: -
d_call: TRBD2
j_call: TRBJ2-3
v_call: TRBV6-4

cdr3_aa: CAISLEGRQGIGNTIYF
cdr3_nt: TGTGCCATCAGCCTCGAGGGAAGACAGGGGATCGGAAACACCATATATTTT
clone_size: -
d_call: TRBD1
j_call: TRBJ1-3
v_call: TRBV10-3

cdr3_aa: CASNTLSGKQYF
cdr3_nt: TGTGCCAGCAACACCCTAAGCGGGAAGCAGTACTTC
clone_size: -
d_call: TRBD2
j_call: TRBJ2-7
v_call: TRBV5-6

cdr3_aa: CASSLGVQGLSTF
cdr3_nt: TGCGCCAGCAGCTTGGGTGTTCAGGGCCTCTCGACCTTC
clone_size: -
d_call: -
j_call: TRBJ1-2
v_call: TRBV5-1

cdr3_aa: CSVEARGSGQNTEAFF
cdr3_nt: TGCAGCGTTGAAGCCCGGGGGTCGGGGCAGAACACTGAAGCTTTCTTT
clone_size: -
d_call: -
j_call: TRBJ1-1
v_call: TRBV29-1

cdr3_aa: CASTDSLNYGYTF
cdr3_nt: TGTGCCAGCACAGACAGTCTTAACTATGGCTACACCTTC
clone_size: -
d_call: -
j_call: TRBJ1-2
v_call: TRBV27

cdr3_aa: CASSLLGTSGTSYNEQFF
cdr3_nt: TGTGCCAGCAGCTTACTAGGGACTAGCGGTACCTCCTACAATGAGCAGTTCTTC
clone_size: -
d_call: TRBD2
j_call: TRBJ2-1
v_call: TRBV7-9

cdr3_aa: CASSQPGTGKYGYTF
cdr3_nt: TGTGCCAGCAGCCAGCCCGGGACAGGAAAATATGGCTACACCTTC
clone_size: once
d_call: TRBD1
j_call: TRBJ1-2
v_call: TRBV3-1/TRBV3-2

cdr3_aa: CASSLSLAANNEQFF
cdr3_nt: TGTGCCAGCAGCTTATCCCTAGCGGCAAACAATGAGCAGTTCTTC
clone_size: -
d_call: TRBD2
j_call: TRBJ2-1
v_call: TRBV7-7

cdr3_aa: CASSLATPDQPQHF
cdr3_nt: TGTGCCAGCAGCTTAGCTACCCCGGATCAGCCCCAGCATTTT
clone_size: -
d_call: -
j_call: TRBJ1-5
v_call: TRBV7-9

cdr3_aa: CASSEGLAGYKETQYF
cdr3_nt: TGTGCCAGCAGTGAAGGACTAGCGGGGTACAAAGAGACCCAGTACTTC
clone_size: -
d_call: TRBD2
j_call: TRBJ2-5
v_call: TRBV2

cdr3_aa: CASKPTGGNTEAFF
cdr3_nt: TGTGCCAGCAAACCGACAGGGGGCAACACTGAAGCTTTCTTT
clone_size: few
d_call: TRBD1
j_call: TRBJ1-1
v_call: TRBV2

cdr3_aa: CASSPQGLANGKTQYF
cdr3_nt: TGTGCCAGCTCACCACAGGGGTTAGCCAACGGAAAGACCCAGTACTTC
clone_size: once
d_call: -
j_call: TRBJ2-5
v_call: TRBV18

cdr3_aa: CASSPAEGISYEQYF
cdr3_nt: TGTGCCAGCTCACCAGCGGAAGGCATTAGTTACGAGCAGTACTTC
clone_size: -
d_call: -
j_call: TRBJ2-7
v_call: TRBV18

cdr3_aa: CASSPTSGANEQFF
cdr3_nt: TGCGCCAGCAGCCCGACTAGCGGGGCCAATGAGCAGTTCTTC
clone_size: -
d_call: TRBD2
j_call: TRBJ2-1
v_call: TRBV5-1

cdr3_aa: CASSPHGTPLSNQPQHF
cdr3_nt: TGTGCCAGCAGTCCCCATGGGACACCCCTAAGCAATCAGCCCCAGCATTTT
clone_size: -
d_call: -
j_call: TRBJ1-5
v_call: TRBV6-6

cdr3_aa: CASSEILAATNEKLFF
cdr3_nt: TGTGCCAGCAGTGAAATTCTGGCAGCAACTAATGAAAAACTGTTTTTT
clone_size: -
d_call: -
j_call: TRBJ1-4
v_call: TRBV2

cdr3_aa: CASSLPPRAVGNEKLFF
cdr3_nt: TGTGCCAGCAGCTTGCCCCCCAGGGCGGTAGGGAATGAAAAACTGTTTTTT
clone_size: -
d_call: -
j_call: TRBJ1-4
v_call: TRBV7-9

cdr3_aa: CASSLVVTGAYNEQFF
cdr3_nt: TGTGCCAGCAGTTTAGTGGTGACAGGGGCGTACAATGAGCAGTTCTTC
clone_size: -
d_call: TRBD1
j_call: TRBJ2-1
v_call: TRBV27

cdr3_aa: CASSYDSLHEQYF
cdr3_nt: TGTGCCAGCAGTTACGACAGTCTCCACGAGCAGTACTTC
clone_size: -
d_call: -
j_call: TRBJ2-7
v_call: TRBV12-3/TRBV12-4

cdr3_aa: CATSDTPRDRGNTEAFF
cdr3_nt: TGTGCCACCAGTGACACACCCCGGGACAGGGGGAACACTGAAGCTTTCTTT
clone_size: -
d_call: TRBD1
j_call: TRBJ1-1
v_call: TRBV24-1

cdr3_aa: CASSGRTASYGYTF
cdr3_nt: TGTGCCAGCAGCGGCCGGACAGCCAGCTATGGCTACACCTTC
clone_size: -
d_call: -
j_call: TRBJ1-2
v_call: TRBV9

cdr3_aa: CASSVEPEVLTF
cdr3_nt: TGTGCCAGCAGCGTAGAGCCTGAAGTGCTCACCTTC
clone_size: -
d_call: -
j_call: TRBJ1-2
v_call: TRBV9

cdr3_aa: CASSIYRDRDEKLFF
cdr3_nt: TGTGCCAGTAGTATATACCGGGACAGGGATGAAAAACTGTTTTTT
clone_size: once
d_call: TRBD1
j_call: TRBJ1-4
v_call: TRBV19

cdr3_aa: CASSVGGRSYNEQFF
cdr3_nt: TGTGCCAGCAGCGTAGGCGGGAGATCCTACAATGAGCAGTTCTTC
clone_size: -
d_call: TRBD2
j_call: TRBJ2-1
v_call: TRBV9

cdr3_aa: CSASGEGGSAGGNTIYF
cdr3_nt: TGCAGTGCTAGTGGGGAGGGAGGGTCTGCGGGTGGAAACACCATATATTTT
clone_size: -
d_call: -
j_call: TRBJ1-3
v_call: TRBV20-1

cdr3_aa: CAVPDRGPGTEAFF
cdr3_nt: TGTGCCGTACCGGACAGGGGGCCTGGCACTGAAGCTTTCTTT
clone_size: -
d_call: TRBD1
j_call: TRBJ1-1
v_call: TRBV6-5

cdr3_aa: CATFRQGYGYTF
cdr3_nt: TGTGCCACCTTTCGACAGGGCTATGGCTACACCTTC
clone_size: -
d_call: TRBD1
j_call: TRBJ1-2
v_call: TRBV19

cdr3_aa: CASSVRGSSYNEQFF
cdr3_nt: TGTGCCAGTAGCGTAAGGGGGAGCTCCTACAATGAGCAGTTCTTC
clone_size: -
d_call: -
j_call: TRBJ2-1
v_call: TRBV19

cdr3_aa: CASSSNSRGSTEAFF
cdr3_nt: TGTGCCAGCAGCTCTAACTCCAGGGGTAGCACTGAAGCTTTCTTT
clone_size: few
d_call: -
j_call: TRBJ1-1
v_call: TRBV7-8

cdr3_aa: CATSTRDGGQYF
cdr3_nt: TGTGCCACCAGCACCCGTGACGGGGGGCAGTACTTC
clone_size: -
d_call: -
j_call: TRBJ2-7
v_call: TRBV15

cdr3_aa: CASSVSGGNNYEQYF
cdr3_nt: TGTGCCAGCAGCGTAAGCGGGGGTAACAACTACGAGCAGTACTTC
clone_size: -
d_call: TRBD2
j_call: TRBJ2-7
v_call: TRBV7-3

cdr3_aa: CASSAHQGKEQYF
cdr3_nt: TGTGCCAGCAGCGCCCACCAGGGGAAAGAGCAGTACTTC
clone_size: -
d_call: -
j_call: TRBJ2-7
v_call: TRBV9

cdr3_aa: CASSQDPGRGNTEAFF
cdr3_nt: TGCGCCAGCAGCCAAGACCCCGGACGGGGAAACACTGAAGCTTTCTTT
clone_size: -
d_call: -
j_call: TRBJ1-1
v_call: TRBV4-1